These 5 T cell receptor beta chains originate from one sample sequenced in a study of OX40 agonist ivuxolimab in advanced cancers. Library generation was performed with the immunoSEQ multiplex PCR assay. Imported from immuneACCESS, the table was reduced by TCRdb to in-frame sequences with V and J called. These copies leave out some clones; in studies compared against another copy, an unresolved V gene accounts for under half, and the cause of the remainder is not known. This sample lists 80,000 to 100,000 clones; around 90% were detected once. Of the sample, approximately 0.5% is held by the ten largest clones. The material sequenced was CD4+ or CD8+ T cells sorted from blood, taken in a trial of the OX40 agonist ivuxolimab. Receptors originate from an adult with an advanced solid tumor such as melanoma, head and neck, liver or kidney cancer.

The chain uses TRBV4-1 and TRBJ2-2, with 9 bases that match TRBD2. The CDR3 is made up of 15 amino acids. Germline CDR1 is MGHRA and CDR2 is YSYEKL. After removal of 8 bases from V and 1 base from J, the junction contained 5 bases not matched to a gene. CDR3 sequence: CASHDSGGNTGELFF. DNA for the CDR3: TGCGCCAGCCACGATAGCGGGGGGAACACCGGGGAGCTGTTTTTT.

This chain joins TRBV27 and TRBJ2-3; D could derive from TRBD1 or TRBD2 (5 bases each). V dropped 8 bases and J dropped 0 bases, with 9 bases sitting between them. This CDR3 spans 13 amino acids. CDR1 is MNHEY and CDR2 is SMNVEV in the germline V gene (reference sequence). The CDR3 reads CASGGASTDTQYF. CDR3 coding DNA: TGTGCCAGCGGGGGAGCTAGCACAGATACGCAGTATTTT.

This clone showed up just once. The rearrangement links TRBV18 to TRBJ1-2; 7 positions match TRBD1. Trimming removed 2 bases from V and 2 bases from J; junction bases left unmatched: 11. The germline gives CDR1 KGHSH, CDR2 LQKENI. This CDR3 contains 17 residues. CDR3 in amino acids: CASSPRDVQGMNYGYTF. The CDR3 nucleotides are TGTGCCAGCTCACCAAGGGACGTACAGGGGATGAACTATGGCTACACCTTC.

The CDR3 DNA sequence: TGTGCCAGCAGCTTAGGTGACAGGGACCAAGAGACCCAGTACTTC. This codes for CASSLGDRDQETQYF. V usage is TRBV7-2 and J usage is TRBJ2-5; 7 bases map to TRBD1. Germline lookup yields CDR1 SGHTA and CDR2 FQGNSA. CDR3 size: 15 residues. V was clipped by 1 base and J by 0 bases; unmatched bases: 2.

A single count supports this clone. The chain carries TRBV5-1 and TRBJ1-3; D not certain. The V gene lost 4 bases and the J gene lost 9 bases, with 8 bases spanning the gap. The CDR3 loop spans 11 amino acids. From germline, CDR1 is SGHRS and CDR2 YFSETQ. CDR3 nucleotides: TGCGCCAGCAGCCCGGGTGGCACCATATATTTT. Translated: CASSPGGTIYF.